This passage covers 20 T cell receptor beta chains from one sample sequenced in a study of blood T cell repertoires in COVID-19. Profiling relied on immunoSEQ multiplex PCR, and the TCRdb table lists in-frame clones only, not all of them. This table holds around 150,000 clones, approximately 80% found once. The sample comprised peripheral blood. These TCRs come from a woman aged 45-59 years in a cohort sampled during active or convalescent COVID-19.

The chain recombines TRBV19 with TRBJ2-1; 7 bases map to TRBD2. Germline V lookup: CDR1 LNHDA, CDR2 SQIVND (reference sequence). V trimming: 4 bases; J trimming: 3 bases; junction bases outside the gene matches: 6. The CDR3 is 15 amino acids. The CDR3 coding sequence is TGTGCCAGTAGTAGGGGGGGTACTTACTACAATGAGCAGTTCTTC. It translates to CASSRGGTYYNEQFF.

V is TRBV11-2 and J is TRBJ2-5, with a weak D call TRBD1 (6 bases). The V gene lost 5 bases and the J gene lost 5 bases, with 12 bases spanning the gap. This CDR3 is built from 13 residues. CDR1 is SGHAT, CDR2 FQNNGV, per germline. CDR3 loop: CASSPTQGETQYF. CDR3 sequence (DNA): TGTGCCAGCAGCCCGACTCAGGGGGAGACCCAGTACTTC.

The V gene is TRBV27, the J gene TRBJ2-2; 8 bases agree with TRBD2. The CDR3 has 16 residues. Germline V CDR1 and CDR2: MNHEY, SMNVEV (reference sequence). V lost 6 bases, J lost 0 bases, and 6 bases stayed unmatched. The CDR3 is CASRMSGGTNTGELFF. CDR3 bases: TGTGCCAGCAGAATGAGCGGGGGTACGAACACCGGGGAGCTGTTTTTT.

In nucleotides, the CDR3 is TGCGCCAGCAGCCAAGTCCGGACAGGGGACATAGAGTACTTC. Protein product: CASSQVRTGDIEYF. The J gene is TRBJ2-7, the V gene TRBV4-1, with 9 nucleotides matching TRBD1. Germline trimming cut 1 base from V and 11 bases from J; bases unmatched to any gene: 9. The CDR3 has 14 amino acids. Germline loops: CDR1 MGHRA, CDR2 YSYEKL.

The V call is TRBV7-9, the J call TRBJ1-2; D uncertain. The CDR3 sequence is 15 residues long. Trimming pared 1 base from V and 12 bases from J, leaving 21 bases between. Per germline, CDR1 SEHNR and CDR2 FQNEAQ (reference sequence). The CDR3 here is CASSLEEGLLSGDTF. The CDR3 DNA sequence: TGTGCCAGCAGCTTAGAGGAGGGTTTGTTATCGGGTGACACCTTC.

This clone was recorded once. This CDR3 is CSASRGSNQPQHF. CDR3 sequence (DNA): TGCAGTGCTAGTCGGGGAAGCAATCAGCCCCAGCATTTT. The chain combines TRBV20-1 with TRBJ1-5; D is uncertain. The CDR3 length is 13 residues. The germline V gene has CDR1 DFQATT and CDR2 SNEGSKA (reference sequence). V gave up 3 bases and J gave up 1 base, with 7 bases separating them.

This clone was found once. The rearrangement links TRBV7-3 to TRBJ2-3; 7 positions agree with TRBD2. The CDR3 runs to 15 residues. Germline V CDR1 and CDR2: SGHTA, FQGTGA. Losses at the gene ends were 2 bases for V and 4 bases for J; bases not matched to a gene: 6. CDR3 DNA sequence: TGTGCCAGCAGCTTAGGACTAGTCTTTCCAGATACGCAGTATTTT. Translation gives CASSLGLVFPDTQYF.

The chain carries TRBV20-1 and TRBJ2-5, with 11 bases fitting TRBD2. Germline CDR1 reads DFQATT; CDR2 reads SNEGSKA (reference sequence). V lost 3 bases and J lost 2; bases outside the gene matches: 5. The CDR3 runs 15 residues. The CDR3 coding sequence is TGCAGTGCTAGTCTAGCGGGGGGTGGGCAAGAGACCCAGTACTTC. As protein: CSASLAGGGQETQYF.

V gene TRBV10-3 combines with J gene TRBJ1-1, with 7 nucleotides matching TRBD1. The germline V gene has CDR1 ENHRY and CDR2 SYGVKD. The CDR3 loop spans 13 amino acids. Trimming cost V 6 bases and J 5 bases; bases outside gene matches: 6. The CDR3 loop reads CAISSEGATEAFF. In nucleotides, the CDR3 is TGTGCCATCAGCTCGGAGGGGGCGACTGAAGCTTTCTTT.

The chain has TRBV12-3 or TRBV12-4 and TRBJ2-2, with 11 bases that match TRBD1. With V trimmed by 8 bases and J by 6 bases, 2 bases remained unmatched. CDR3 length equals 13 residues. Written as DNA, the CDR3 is TGTGCCAGCGGACAGGGGGCGCCCGGGGAGCTGTTTTTT. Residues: CASGQGAPGELFF.

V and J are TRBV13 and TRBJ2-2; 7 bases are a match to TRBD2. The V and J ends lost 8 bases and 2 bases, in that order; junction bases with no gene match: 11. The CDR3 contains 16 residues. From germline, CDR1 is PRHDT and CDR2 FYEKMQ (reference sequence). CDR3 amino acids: CASRKAGGINTGELFF. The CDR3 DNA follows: TGTGCCAGCCGAAAAGCCGGGGGGATTAACACCGGGGAGCTGTTTTTT.

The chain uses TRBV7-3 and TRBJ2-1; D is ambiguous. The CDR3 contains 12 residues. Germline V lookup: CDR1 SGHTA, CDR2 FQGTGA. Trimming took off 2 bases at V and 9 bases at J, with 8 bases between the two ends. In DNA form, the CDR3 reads TGTGCCAGCAGCTTATACGGTAGTGAGCAGTTCTTC. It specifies CASSLYGSEQFF.

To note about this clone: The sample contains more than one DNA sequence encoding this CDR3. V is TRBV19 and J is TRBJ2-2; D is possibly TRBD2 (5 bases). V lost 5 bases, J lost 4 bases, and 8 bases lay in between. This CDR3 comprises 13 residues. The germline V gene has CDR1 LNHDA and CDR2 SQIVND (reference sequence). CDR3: CASSAGITGELFF. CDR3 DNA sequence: TGTGCCAGTAGTGCCGGGATCACCGGGGAGCTGTTTTTT.

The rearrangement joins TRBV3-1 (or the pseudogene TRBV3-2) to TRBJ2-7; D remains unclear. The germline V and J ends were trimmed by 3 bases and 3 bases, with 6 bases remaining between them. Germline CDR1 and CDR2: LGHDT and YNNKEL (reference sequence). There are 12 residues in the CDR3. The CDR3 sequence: CASSQGIYEQYF. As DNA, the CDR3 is TGTGCCAGCAGCCAGGGCATCTACGAGCAGTACTTC.

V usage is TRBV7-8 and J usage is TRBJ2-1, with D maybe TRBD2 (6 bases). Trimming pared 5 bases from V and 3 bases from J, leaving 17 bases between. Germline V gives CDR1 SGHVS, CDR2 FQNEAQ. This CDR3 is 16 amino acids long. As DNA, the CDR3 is TGTGCCAGCAGCCGAGTAGGCGCTAGCGACTACAATGAGCAGTTCTTC. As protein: CASSRVGASDYNEQFF.

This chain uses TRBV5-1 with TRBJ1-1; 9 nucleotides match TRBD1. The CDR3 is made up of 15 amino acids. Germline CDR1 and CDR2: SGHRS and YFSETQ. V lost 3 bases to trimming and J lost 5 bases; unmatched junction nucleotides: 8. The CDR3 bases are TGCGCCAGCAGCTCTTGGACAGGGGAAGGGACTGAAGCTTTCTTT. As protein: CASSSWTGEGTEAFF.

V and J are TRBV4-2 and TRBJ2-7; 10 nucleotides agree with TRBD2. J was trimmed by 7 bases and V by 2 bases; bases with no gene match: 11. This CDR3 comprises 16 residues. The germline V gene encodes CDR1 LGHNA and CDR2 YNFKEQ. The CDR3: CASSQKAQRGGLEQYF. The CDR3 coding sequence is TGTGCCAGCAGCCAAAAAGCGCAGCGGGGGGGCCTTGAGCAGTACTTC.

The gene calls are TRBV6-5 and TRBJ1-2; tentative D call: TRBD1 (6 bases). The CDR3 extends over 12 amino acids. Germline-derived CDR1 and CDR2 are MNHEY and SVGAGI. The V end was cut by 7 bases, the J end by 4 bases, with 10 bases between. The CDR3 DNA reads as TGTGCCAGCACCGAGGGGGTCTATGGCTACACCTTC. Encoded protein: CASTEGVYGYTF.

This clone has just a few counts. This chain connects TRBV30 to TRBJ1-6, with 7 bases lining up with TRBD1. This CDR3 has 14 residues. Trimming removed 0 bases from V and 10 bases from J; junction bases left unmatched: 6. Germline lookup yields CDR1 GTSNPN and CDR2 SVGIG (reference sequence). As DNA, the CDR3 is TGTGCCTGGAGTGTTACAGGGGAAGGGTCACCCCTCCACTTT. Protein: CAWSVTGEGSPLHF.

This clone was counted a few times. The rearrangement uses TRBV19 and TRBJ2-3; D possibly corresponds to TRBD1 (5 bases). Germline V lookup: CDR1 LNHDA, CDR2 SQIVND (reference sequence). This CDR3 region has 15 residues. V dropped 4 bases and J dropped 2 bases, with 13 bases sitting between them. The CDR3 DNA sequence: TGTGCCAGTAGTAAGGCAGGGCAAACCACAGATACGCAGTATTTT. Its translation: CASSKAGQTTDTQYF.